The clone carrying this T cell receptor (beta chain) was counted once. Original processing methods: Scientists estimated how many nucleated cells there were by amplifying reference gene primers. Profiling relied on immunoSEQ multiplex PCR, and the TCRdb table lists in-frame clones only, not all of them. V, J and clone size are those of that table, while D and trimming were read from the DNA. Seen here are 300,000 to 350,000 clones, roughly 90% observed once, and the top ten hold approximately 9.4%. This CDR3 contains 15 residues. Germline V gives CDR1 MNHEY, CDR2 SVGAGI. The J segment lost 11 bases and the V segment lost 6 bases, leaving 15 bases of the junction unmatched. The data belong to a study of blood T cell repertoires in COVID-19. Study summary: The samples span acute and convalescent COVID-19 from the United States, Italy and Spain. PBMCs, B-cell-depleted T cells, or T cells provided the cDNA or gDNA that made up the material.

Seattle's cohort entered during active infection and was followed longitudinally. The receptor comes from a young man with COVID-19, enrolled during active disease. Sequencing was carried out using peripheral blood. The chain employs TRBV6-5 and TRBJ2-3; 9 nucleotides line up with TRBD1. The CDR3 is CASRRTGAPPGGQYF. The CDR3 DNA sequence: TGTGCCAGCAGGAGGACAGGGGCCCCTCCGGGGGGGCAGTATTTT.